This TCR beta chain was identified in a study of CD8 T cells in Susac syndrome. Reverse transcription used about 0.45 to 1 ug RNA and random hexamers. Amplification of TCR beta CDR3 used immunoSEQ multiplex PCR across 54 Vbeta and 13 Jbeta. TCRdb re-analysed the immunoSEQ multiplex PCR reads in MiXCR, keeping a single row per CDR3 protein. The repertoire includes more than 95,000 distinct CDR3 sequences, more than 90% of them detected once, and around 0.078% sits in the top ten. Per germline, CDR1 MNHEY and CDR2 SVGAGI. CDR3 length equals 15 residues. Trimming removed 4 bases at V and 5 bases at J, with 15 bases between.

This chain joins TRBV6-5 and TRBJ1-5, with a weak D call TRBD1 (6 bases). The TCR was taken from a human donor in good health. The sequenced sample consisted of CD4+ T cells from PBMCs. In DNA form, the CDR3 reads TGTGCCAGCAGTTCTGAAGGGGGAACCTATCAGCCCCAGCATTTT. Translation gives CASSSEGGTYQPQHF.